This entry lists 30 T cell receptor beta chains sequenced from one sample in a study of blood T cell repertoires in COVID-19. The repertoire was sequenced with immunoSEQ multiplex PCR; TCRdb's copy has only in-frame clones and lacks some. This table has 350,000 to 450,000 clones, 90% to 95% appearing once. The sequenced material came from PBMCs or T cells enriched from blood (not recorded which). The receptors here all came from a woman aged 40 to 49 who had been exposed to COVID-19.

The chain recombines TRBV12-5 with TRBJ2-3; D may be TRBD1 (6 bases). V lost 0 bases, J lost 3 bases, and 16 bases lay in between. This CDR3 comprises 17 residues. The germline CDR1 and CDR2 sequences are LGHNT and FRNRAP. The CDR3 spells CASGLVQVLGATDTQYF. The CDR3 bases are TGTGCTAGTGGTTTGGTACAAGTTCTGGGGGCGACAGATACGCAGTATTTT.

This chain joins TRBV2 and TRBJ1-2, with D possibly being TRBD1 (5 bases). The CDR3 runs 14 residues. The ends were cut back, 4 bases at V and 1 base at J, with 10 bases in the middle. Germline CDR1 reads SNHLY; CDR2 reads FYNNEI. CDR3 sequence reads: CASSGVDSNYGYTF. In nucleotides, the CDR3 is TGTGCCAGCAGTGGGGTCGACAGTAACTATGGCTACACCTTC.

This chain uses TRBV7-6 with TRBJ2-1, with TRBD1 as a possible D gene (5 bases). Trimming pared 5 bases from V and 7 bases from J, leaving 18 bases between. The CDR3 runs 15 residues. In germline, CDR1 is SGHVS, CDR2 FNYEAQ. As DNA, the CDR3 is TGTGCCAGCAGCGAGACAGACAGCAAGTCTAATGAGCAGTTCTTC. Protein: CASSETDSKSNEQFF.

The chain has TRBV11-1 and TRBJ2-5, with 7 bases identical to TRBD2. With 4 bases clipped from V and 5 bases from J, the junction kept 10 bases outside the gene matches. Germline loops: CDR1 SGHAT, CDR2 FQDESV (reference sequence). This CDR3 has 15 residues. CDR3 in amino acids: CASSYGPTSLETQYF. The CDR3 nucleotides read TGTGCCAGCAGCTACGGCCCGACTAGCTTGGAGACCCAGTACTTC.

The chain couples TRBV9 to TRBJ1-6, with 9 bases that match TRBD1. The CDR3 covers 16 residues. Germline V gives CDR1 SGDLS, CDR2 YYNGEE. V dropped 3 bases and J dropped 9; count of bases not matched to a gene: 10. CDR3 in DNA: TGTGCCAGCAGCGAGCCCGGAGGGACAGGGAGTTCACCCCTCCACTTT. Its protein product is CASSEPGGTGSSPLHF.

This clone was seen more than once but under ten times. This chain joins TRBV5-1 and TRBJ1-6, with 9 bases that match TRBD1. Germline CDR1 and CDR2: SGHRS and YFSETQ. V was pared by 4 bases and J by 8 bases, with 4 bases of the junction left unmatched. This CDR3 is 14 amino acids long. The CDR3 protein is CASSEGQGDSPLHF. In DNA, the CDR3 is TGCGCCAGCAGCGAGGGACAGGGAGATTCACCCCTCCACTTT.

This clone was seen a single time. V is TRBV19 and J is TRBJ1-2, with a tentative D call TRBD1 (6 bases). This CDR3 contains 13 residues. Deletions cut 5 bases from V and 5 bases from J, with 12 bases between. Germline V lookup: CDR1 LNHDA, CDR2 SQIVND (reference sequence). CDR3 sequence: CASSPGHQYGYTF. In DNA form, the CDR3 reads TGTGCCAGTAGTCCGGGACACCAGTATGGCTACACCTTC.

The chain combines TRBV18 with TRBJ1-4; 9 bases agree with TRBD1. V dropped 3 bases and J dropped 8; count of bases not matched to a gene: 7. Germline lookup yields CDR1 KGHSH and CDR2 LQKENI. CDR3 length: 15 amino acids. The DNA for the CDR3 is TGTGCCAGCTCACCGGGGACAGGGTCGTTAGAAAAACTGTTTTTT. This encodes CASSPGTGSLEKLFF.

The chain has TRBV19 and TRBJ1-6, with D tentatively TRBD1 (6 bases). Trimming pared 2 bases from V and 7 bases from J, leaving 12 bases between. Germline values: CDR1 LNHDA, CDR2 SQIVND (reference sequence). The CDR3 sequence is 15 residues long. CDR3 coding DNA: TGTGCCAGTAGTATATTTGAGGGGGGGAATTCACCCCTCCACTTT. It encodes CASSIFEGGNSPLHF.

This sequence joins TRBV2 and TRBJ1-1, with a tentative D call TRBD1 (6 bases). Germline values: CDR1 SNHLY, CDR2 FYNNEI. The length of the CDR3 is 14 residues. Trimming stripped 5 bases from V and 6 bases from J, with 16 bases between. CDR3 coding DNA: TGTGCCAGCAGTCTAGGACAGTTACCCCCTGAAGCTTTCTTT. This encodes CASSLGQLPPEAFF. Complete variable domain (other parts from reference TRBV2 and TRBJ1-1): EPEVTQTPSHQVTQMGQEVILRCVPISNHLYFYWYRQILGQKVEFLVSFYNNEISEKSEIFDDQFSVERPDGSNFTLKIRSTKLEDSAMYFCASSLGQLPPEAFFGQGTRLTVV.

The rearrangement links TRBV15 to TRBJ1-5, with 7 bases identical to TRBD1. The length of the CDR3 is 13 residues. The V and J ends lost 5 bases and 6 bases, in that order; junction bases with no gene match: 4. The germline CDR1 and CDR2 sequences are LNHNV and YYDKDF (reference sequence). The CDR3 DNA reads TGTGCCACCAGCGACAGGGTGGCTCAGCCCCAGCATTTT. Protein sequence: CATSDRVAQPQHF. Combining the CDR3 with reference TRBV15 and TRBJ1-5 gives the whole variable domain DAMVIQNPRYQVTQFGKPVTLSCSQTLNHNVMYWYQQKSSQAPKLLFHYYDKDFNNEADTPDNFQSRRPNTSFCFLDIRSPGLGDTAMYLCATSDRVAQPQHFGDGTRLSIL.

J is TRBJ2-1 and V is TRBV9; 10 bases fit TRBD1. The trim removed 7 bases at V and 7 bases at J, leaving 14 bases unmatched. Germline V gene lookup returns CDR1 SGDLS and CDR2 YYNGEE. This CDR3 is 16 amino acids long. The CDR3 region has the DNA TGTGCCAGCCGGGGGAACAGACAGGGGGCGGGTAATGAGCAGTTCTTC. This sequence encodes CASRGNRQGAGNEQFF.

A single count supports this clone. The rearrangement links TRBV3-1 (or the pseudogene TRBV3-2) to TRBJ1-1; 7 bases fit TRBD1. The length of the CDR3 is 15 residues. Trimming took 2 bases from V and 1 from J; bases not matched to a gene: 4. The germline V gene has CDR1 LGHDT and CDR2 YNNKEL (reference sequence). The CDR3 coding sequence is TGTGCCAGCAGCCAACTCAGGACAGGGAACACTGAAGCTTTCTTT. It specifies CASSQLRTGNTEAFF.

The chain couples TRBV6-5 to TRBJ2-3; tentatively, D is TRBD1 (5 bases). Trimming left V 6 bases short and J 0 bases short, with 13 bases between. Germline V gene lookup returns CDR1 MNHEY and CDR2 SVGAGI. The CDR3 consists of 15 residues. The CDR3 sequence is CASRPRQTSTDTQYF. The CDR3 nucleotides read TGTGCCAGCAGACCTAGACAGACTAGCACAGATACGCAGTATTTT.

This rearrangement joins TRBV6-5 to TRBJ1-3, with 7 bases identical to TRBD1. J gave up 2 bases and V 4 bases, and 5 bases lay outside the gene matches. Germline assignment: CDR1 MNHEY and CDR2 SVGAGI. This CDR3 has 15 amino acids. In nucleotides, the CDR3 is TGTGCCAGCAGTTGGGGACAGAGCCCTGGAAACACCATATATTTT. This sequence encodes CASSWGQSPGNTIYF.

The CDR3 DNA reads TGCGCCAGCAGCTTGTTAGGGGTTTCCGACGAGCAGTACTTC. Translated, it gives CASSLLGVSDEQYF. The chain couples TRBV5-1 to TRBJ2-7; D may be TRBD1 (5 bases). Looked up from germline, CDR1 is SGHRS and CDR2 is YFSETQ. The CDR3 has 14 residues. With 1 base removed from V and 5 bases from J, the gap between germline ends came to 13 bases.

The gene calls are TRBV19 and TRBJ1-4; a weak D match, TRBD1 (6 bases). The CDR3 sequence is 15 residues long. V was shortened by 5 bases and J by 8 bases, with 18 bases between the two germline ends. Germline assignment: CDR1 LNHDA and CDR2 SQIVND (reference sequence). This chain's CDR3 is CASSLLGQKYEKLFF. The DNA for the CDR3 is TGTGCCAGTAGTCTCCTCGGACAGAAATACGAAAAACTGTTTTTT.

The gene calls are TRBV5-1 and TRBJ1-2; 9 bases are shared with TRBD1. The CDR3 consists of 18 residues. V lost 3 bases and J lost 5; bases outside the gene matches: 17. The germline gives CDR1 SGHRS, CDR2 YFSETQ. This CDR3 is CASSSTGGATTSLYGYTF. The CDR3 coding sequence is TGCGCCAGCAGCTCTACAGGGGGCGCAACCACCTCCCTTTATGGCTACACCTTC.

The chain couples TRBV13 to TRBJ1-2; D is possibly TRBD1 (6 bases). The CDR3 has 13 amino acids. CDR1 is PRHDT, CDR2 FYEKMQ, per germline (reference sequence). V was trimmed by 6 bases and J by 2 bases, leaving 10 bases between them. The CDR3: CASRRTGNYGYTF. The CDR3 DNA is TGTGCCAGCAGACGAACAGGGAACTATGGCTACACCTTC. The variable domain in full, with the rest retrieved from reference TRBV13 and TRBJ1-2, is AAGVIQSPRHLIKEKRETATLKCYPIPRHDTVYWYQQGPGQDPQFLISFYEKMQSDKGSIPDRFSAQQFSDYHSELNMSSLELGDSALYFCASRRTGNYGYTFGSGTRLTVV.

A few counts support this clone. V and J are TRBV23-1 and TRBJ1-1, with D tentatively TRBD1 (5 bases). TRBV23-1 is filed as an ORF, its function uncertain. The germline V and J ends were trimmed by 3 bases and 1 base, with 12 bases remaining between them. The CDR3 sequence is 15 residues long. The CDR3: CASSQLGGGNTEAFF. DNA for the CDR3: TGCGCCAGCAGTCAGCTCGGCGGGGGGAACACTGAAGCTTTCTTT.

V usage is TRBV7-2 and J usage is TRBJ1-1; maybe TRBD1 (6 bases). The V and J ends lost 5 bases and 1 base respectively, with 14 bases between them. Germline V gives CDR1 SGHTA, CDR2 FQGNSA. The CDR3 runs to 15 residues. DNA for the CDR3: TGTGCCAGCAGCGCGAGGGGGGGGAGGAACACTGAAGCTTTCTTT. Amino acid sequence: CASSARGGRNTEAFF.

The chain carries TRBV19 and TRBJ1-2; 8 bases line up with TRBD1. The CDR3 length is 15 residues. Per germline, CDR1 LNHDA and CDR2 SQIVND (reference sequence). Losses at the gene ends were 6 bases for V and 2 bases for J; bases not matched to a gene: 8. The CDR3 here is CASSLTAGGNYGYTF. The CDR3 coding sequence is TGTGCCAGTAGCCTCACGGCAGGGGGCAACTATGGCTACACCTTC.

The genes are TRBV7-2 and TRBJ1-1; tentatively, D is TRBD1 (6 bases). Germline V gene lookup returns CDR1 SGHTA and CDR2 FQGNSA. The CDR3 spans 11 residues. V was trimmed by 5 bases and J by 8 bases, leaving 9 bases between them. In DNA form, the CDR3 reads TGTGCCAGCAGCGGTGACAGGGAAGCTTTCTTT. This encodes CASSGDREAFF.

The CDR3: CASANLGQGISKPQHF. CDR3 DNA: TGTGCCAGCGCCAACCTGGGACAGGGGATATCGAAGCCCCAGCATTTT. The chain joins TRBV28 to TRBJ1-5; 10 bases are a match to TRBD1. This CDR3 spans 16 amino acids. Germline CDR1 reads MDHEN; CDR2 reads SYDVKM. The V and J ends lost 8 bases and 8 bases, in that order; junction bases with no gene match: 15.

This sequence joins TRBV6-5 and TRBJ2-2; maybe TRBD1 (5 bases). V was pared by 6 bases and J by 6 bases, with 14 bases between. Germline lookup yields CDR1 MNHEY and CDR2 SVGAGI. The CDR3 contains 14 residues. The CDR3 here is CASRKPQGSGELFF. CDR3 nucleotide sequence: TGTGCCAGCAGAAAGCCCCAGGGATCCGGGGAGCTGTTTTTT.

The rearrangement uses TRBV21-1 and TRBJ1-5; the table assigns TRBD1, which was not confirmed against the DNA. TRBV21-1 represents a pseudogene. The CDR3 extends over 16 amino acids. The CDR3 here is CASSTYRGDSNQPQHF. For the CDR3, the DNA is TGTGCCAGCAGCACATACAGGGGCGATAGCAATCAGCCCCAGCATTTT.

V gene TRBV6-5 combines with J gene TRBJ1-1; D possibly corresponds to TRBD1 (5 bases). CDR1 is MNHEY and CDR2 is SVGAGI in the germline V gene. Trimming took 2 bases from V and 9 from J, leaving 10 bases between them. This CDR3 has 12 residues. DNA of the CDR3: TGTGCCAGCAGTTACAGGGGAAGTCAAGCTTTCTTT. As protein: CASSYRGSQAFF.

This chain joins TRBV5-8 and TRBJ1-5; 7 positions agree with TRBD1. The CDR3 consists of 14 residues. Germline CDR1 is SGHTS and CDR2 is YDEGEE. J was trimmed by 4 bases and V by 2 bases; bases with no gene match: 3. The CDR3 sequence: CASSFDRVNQPQHF. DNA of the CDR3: TGTGCCAGCAGCTTCGACAGGGTAAATCAGCCCCAGCATTTT.

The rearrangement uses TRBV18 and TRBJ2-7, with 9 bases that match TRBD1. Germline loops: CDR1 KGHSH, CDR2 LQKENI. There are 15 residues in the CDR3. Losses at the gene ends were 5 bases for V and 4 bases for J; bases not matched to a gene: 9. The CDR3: CASSASGTGLYEQYF. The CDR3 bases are TGTGCCAGCTCAGCTTCGGGGACAGGGCTGTACGAGCAGTACTTC.

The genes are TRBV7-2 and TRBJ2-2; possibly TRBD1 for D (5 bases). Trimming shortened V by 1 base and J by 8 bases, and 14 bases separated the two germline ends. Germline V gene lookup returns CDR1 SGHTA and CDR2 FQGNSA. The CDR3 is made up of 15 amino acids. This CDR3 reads CASSLEVTGTGELFF. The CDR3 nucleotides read TGTGCCAGCAGCTTAGAAGTCACAGGAACTGGGGAGCTGTTTTTT.